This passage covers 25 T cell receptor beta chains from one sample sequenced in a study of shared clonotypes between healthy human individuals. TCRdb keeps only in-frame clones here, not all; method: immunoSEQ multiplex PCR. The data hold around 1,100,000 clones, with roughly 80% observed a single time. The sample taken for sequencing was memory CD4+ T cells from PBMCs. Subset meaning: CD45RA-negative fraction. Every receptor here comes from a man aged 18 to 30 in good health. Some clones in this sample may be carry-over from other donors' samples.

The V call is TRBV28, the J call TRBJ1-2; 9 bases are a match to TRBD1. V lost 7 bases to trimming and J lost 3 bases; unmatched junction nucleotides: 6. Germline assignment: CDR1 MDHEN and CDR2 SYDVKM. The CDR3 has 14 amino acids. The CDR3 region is CASITGGWDYGYTF. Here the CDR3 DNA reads TGTGCCAGCATTACAGGGGGCTGGGACTATGGCTACACCTTC.

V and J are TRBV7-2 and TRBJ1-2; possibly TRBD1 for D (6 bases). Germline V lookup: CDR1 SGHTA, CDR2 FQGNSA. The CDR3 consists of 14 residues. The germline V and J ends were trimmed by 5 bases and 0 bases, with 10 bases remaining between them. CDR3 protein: CASSPWTANYGYTF. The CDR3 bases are TGTGCCAGCAGCCCTTGGACAGCTAACTATGGCTACACCTTC.

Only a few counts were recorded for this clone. CDR3 in amino acids: CASSRSTSGRIGEQYF. CDR3 nucleotide sequence: TGTGCCAGTAGTAGGTCAACTAGCGGGAGGATTGGCGAGCAGTACTTC. This sequence joins TRBV19 and TRBJ2-7; 12 positions agree with TRBD2. The trim removed 4 bases at V and 6 bases at J, leaving 10 bases unmatched. Germline CDR1 LNHDA, CDR2 SQIVND (reference sequence). The CDR3 runs to 16 residues.

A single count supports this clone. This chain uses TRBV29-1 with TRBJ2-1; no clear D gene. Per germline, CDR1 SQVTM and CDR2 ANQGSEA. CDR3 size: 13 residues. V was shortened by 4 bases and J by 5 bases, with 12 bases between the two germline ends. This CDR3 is CSVGQVRDNEQFF. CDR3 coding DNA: TGCAGCGTTGGGCAAGTCCGGGACAATGAGCAGTTCTTC.

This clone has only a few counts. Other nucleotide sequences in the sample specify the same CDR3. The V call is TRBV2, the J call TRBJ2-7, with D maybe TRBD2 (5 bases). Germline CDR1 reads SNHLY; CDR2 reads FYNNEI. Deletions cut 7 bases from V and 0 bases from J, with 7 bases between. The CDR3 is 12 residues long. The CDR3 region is CASTRDSYEQYF. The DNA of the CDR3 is TGTGCCAGCACTCGGGACTCCTACGAGCAGTACTTC.

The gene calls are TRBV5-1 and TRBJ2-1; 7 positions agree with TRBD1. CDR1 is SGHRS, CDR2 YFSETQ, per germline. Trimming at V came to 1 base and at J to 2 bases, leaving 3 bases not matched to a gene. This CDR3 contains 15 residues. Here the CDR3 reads CASSLRQGAYNEQFF. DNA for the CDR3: TGCGCCAGCAGCTTGCGGCAGGGGGCCTACAATGAGCAGTTCTTC.

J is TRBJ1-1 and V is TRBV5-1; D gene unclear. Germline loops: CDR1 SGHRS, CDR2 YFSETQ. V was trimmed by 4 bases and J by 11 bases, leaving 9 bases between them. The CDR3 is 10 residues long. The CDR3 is CASSPIGAFF. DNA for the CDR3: TGCGCCAGCAGCCCCATTGGGGCTTTCTTT.

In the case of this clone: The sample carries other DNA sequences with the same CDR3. This CDR3 reads CASSRDNYNEQFF. Written as DNA, the CDR3 is TGTGCCAGCAGCCGGGACAACTACAATGAGCAGTTCTTC. The chain links TRBV7-3 to TRBJ2-1, with a tentative D call TRBD1 (6 bases). The CDR3 runs to 13 residues. From germline, CDR1 is SGHTA and CDR2 FQGTGA. The V and J ends lost 5 bases and 3 bases respectively, with 8 bases between them. The full variable domain, rest sourced from reference TRBV7-3 and TRBJ2-1, is GAGVSQTPSNKVTEKGKYVELRCDPISGHTALYWYRQSLGQGPEFLIYFQGTGAADDSGLPNDRFFAVRPEGSVSTLKIQRTERGDSAVYLCASSRDNYNEQFFGPGTRLTVL.

The CDR3: CASGRDSYEQYF. CDR3 coding DNA: TGTGCCAGCGGGCGGGACTCCTACGAGCAGTACTTC. The chain recombines TRBV7-9 with TRBJ2-7, with a possible D match to TRBD2 (6 bases). There are 12 residues in the CDR3. The V gene lost 8 bases and the J gene lost 0 bases, with 8 bases spanning the gap. Per the germline V gene, CDR1 is SEHNR and CDR2 is FQNEAQ (reference sequence).

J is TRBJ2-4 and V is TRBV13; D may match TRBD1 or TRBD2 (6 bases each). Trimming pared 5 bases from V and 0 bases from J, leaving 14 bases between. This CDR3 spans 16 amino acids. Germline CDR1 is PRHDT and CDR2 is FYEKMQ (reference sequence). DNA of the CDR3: TGTGCCAGCAGCCTGCGAGGGGGGCTAGCCAAAAACATTCAGTACTTC. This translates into CASSLRGGLAKNIQYF.

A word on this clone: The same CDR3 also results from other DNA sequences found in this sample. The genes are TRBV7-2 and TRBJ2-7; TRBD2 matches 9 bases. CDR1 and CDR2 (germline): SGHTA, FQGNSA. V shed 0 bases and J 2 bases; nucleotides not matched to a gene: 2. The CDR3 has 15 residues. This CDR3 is CASSLATSGAYEQYF. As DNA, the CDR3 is TGTGCCAGCAGCTTAGCGACTAGCGGCGCCTACGAGCAGTACTTC.

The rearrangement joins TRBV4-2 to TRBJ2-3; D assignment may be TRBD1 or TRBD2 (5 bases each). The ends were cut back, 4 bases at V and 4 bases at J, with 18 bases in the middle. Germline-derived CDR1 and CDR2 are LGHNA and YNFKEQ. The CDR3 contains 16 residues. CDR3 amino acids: CASSPAVGESADTQYF. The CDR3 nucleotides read TGTGCCAGCAGCCCGGCGGTGGGGGAGAGCGCAGATACGCAGTATTTT.

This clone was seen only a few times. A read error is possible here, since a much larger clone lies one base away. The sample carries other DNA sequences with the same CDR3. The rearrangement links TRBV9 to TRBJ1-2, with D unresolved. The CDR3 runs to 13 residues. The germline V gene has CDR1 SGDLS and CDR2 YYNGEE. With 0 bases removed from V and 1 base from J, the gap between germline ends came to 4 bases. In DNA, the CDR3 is TGTGCCAGCAGCGTAGTGGATAACTATGGCTACACCTTC. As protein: CASSVVDNYGYTF. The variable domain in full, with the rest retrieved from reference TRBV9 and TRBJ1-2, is DSGVTQTPKHLITATGQRVTLRCSPRSGDLSVYWYQQSLDQGLQFLIQYYNGEERAKGNILERFSAQQFPDLHSELNLSSLELGDSALYFCASSVVDNYGYTFGSGTRLTVV.

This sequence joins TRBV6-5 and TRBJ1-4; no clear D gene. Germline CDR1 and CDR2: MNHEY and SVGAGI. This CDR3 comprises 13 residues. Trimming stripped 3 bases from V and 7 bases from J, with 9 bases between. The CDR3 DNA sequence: TGTGCCAGCAGTTATGCGAGGAGTGAAAAACTGTTTTTT. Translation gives CASSYARSEKLFF.

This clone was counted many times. CDR3 protein: CASSLSTGGPYF. The CDR3 region has the DNA TGTGCCAGCAGCTTATCAACAGGGGGACCATATTTT. The V and J genes are TRBV5-6 and TRBJ2-3; 8 bases align to TRBD1. Germline CDR1 and CDR2: SGHDT and YYEEEE. J was trimmed by 15 bases and V by 2 bases; bases with no gene match: 8. The CDR3 sequence is 12 residues long.

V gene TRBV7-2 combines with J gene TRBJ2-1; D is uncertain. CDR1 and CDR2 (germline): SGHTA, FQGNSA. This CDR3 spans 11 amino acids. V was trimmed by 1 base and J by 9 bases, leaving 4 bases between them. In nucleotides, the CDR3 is TGTGCCAGCAGCTTAGAATCTGAGCAGTTCTTC. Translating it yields CASSLESEQFF.

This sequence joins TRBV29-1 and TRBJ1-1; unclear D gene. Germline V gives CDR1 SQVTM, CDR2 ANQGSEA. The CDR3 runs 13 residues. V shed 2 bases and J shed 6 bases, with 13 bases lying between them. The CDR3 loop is CSVEFRLRAEAFF. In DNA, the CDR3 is TGCAGCGTTGAATTCCGGTTACGCGCTGAAGCTTTCTTT.

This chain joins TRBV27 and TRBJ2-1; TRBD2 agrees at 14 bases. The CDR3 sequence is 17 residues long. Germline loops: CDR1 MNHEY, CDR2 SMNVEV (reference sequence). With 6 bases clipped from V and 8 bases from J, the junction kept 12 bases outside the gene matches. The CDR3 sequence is CASRGKGTSGSLDEQFF. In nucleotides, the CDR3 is TGTGCCAGCAGGGGTAAAGGGACTAGCGGGAGTTTAGATGAGCAGTTCTTC.

In nucleotides, the CDR3 is TGTGCCAGCAGCGCCTCGACTGTCTCTGGAAACACCATATATTTT. This translates into CASSASTVSGNTIYF. The chain employs TRBV9 and TRBJ1-3, with unresolved D. CDR1 is SGDLS and CDR2 is YYNGEE in the germline V gene. The CDR3 spans 15 residues. The germline V and J ends were trimmed by 3 bases and 0 bases, with 10 bases remaining between them.

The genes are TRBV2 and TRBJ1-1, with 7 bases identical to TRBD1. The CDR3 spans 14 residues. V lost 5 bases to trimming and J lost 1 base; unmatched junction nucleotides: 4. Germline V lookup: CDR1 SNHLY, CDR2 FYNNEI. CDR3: CASSYSGGNTEAFF. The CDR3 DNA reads TGTGCCAGCAGTTACTCAGGGGGGAACACTGAAGCTTTCTTT.

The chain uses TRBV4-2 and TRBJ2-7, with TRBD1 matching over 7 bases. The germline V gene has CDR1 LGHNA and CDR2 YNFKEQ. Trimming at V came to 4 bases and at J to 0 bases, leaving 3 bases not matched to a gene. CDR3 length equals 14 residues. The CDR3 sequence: CASSRTGSSYEQYF. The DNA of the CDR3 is TGTGCCAGCAGCCGGACAGGTAGCTCCTACGAGCAGTACTTC.

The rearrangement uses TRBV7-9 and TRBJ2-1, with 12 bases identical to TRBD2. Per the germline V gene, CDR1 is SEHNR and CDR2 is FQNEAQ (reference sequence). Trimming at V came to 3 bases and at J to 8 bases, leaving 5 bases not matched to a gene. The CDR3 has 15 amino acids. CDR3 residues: CASSFGLAGPDEQFF. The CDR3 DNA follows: TGTGCCAGCAGCTTCGGACTAGCGGGGCCGGATGAGCAGTTCTTC. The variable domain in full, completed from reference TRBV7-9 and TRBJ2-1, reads DTGVSQNPRHKITKRGQNVTFRCDPISEHNRLYWYRQTLGQGPEFLTYFQNEAQLEKSRLLSDRFSAERPKGSFSTLEIQRTEQGDSAMYLCASSFGLAGPDEQFFGPGTRLTVL.

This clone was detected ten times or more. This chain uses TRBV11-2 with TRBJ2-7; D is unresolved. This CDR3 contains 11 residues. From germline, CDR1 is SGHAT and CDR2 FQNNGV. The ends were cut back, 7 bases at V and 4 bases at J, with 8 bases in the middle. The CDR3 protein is CASTRAYEQYF. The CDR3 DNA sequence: TGTGCCAGCACCCGAGCGTACGAGCAGTACTTC.

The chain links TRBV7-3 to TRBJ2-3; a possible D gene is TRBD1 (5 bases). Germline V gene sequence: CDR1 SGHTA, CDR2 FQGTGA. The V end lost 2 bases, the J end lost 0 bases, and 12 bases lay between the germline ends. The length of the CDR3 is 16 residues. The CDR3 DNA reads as TGTGCCAGCAGCTTAGGGTTTAGGGGTAGCACAGATACGCAGTATTTT. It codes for CASSLGFRGSTDTQYF. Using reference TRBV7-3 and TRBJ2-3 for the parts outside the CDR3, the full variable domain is GAGVSQTPSNKVTEKGKYVELRCDPISGHTALYWYRQSLGQGPEFLIYFQGTGAADDSGLPNDRFFAVRPEGSVSTLKIQRTERGDSAVYLCASSLGFRGSTDTQYFGPGTRLTVL.

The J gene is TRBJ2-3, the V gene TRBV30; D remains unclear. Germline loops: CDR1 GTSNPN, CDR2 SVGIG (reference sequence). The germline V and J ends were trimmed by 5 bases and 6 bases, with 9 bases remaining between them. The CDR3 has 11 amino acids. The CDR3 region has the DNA TGTGCCTGGGCGGAACGGGATACGCAGTATTTT. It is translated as CAWAERDTQYF.